This TCR beta chain was profiled in a study of T cells in Graves' hyperthyroidism and ophthalmopathy. Researchers defined stable Graves' hyperthyroidism as no ophthalmopathy progression within 18 months. Exclusion of a patient resulted from uncontrolled infection, other autoimmune disease, pregnancy or lactation. The study based diagnoses on clinical symptoms, serum thyroxine and TRAb, thyroid ultrasound and orbital computed tomography. RNA transcripts yielded amplified TCR beta CDR3 regions. HTBI primers were employed in a first-round RT-PCR of the TCR CDR3. A single record per CDR3 protein comes from TCRdb applying MiXCR to the multiplex PCR reads. The data show a few hundred thousand distinct CDR3 sequences, with around 46% seen just once and about 8% held by the top ten. From germline, CDR1 is SGHDT and CDR2 YYEEEE. The CDR3 spans 17 residues. Between the trimmed V and J ends, which lost 4 bases and 6 bases, there was a span of 23 bases.

Material: peripheral blood or thyroid tissue (not recorded which). The TCR originated in a young woman with Graves' hyperthyroidism. The rearrangement joins TRBV5-6 to TRBJ2-1, with D perhaps matching TRBD1 or TRBD2 (5 bases each). The CDR3 bases are TGTGCCAGCAGCGCCTCCGGGACCACTCTTTACGGCAATGAGCAGTTCTTC. Encoded protein: CASSASGTTLYGNEQFF.